A selection of T cell receptor beta chains follows, all from one sample in a study of cytomegalovirus exposure and HLA in healthy donors. Assay used: immunoSEQ multiplex PCR; TCRdb lists only in-frame clones, some missing. The repertoire holds 150,000 or so clones, roughly four fifths seen once, with 0.75% to 0.8% in the top ten. Sequencing used PBMCs. These receptor sequences come from a female donor in good health and CMV-seronegative. CDR3s include the opening cysteine and the closing phenylalanine or tryptophan. A D gene is named only where the DNA matches it firmly. Not all rows give a size; the values are once, few, many and, for expanded clones, a class.

D gene	J gene	clone size	V gene	CDR3 protein	CDR3 DNA
TRBD2	TRBJ2-5	few	TRBV7-2	CASSFLAAYQETQYF	TGTGCCAGCAGCTTTCTAGCGGCGTACCAAGAGACCCAGTACTTC
TRBD2	TRBJ2-1	-	TRBV29-1	CSASGLAGDYNEQFF	TGCAGCGCCTCGGGACTAGCGGGGGACTACAATGAGCAGTTCTTC
TRBD1	TRBJ2-2	-	TRBV19	CASHAGTGITGELFF	TGTGCCAGTCATGCCGGGACAGGTATCACCGGGGAGCTGTTTTTT
-	TRBJ1-3	-	TRBV30	CAWGNVVWKETIYF	TGTGCCTGGGGTAATGTAGTTTGGAAGGAGACCATATATTTT
-	TRBJ1-1	once	TRBV5-4	CASSLAGGNTEAFF	TGTGCCAGCAGCTTGGCGGGGGGGAACACTGAAGCTTTCTTT
TRBD1	TRBJ2-7	few	TRBV7-2	CASRGTDLYEQYF	TGTGCCAGTAGGGGGACAGACCTTTACGAGCAGTACTTC
-	TRBJ1-1	-	TRBV4-1	CASSPHSNTEAFF	TGCGCCAGCAGCCCCCACAGCAACACTGAAGCTTTCTTT
TRBD1	TRBJ1-6	-	TRBV19	CASSSLPGQAFSPLHF	TGTGCCAGTAGTTCGTTGCCGGGACAGGCTTTCTCACCCCTCCACTTT
-	TRBJ1-6	-	TRBV7-8	CASSVQSNSPLHF	TGTGCCAGCAGCGTCCAGTCAAATTCACCCCTCCACTTT
TRBD2	TRBJ2-2	-	TRBV18	CASSPQAGGAGELFF	TGTGCCAGCTCACCTCAGGCGGGAGGTGCCGGGGAGCTGTTTTTT
TRBD2	TRBJ2-1	-	TRBV7-2	CASSITFSGRQFF	TGTGCCAGCAGCATAACCTTTAGCGGGAGACAGTTCTTC
-	TRBJ2-7	-	TRBV7-6	CASSFSIRGYEQYF	TGTGCCAGCAGCTTTTCGATCAGGGGATACGAGCAGTACTTC
TRBD1	TRBJ1-6	-	TRBV5-1	CASSLVGTENSPLHF	TGCGCCAGCAGCTTGGTGGGGACAGAAAATTCACCCCTCCACTTT
TRBD1	TRBJ1-2	-	TRBV30	CAWSTGDNYGYTF	TGTGCCTGGAGTACAGGGGACAACTATGGCTACACCTTC
TRBD1	TRBJ1-1	-	TRBV18	CASSQGQGAYQGNTEAFF	TGTGCCAGCTCCCAGGGACAGGGGGCATATCAGGGGAACACTGAAGCTTTCTTT
TRBD1	TRBJ1-5	-	TRBV7-9	CASSPLGPGTVQPQHF	TGTGCCAGCAGCCCTCTCGGGCCAGGGACAGTTCAGCCCCAGCATTTT
TRBD1	TRBJ1-2	-	TRBV6-5	CASSYVDRGGYTF	TGTGCCAGCAGTTACGTTGACAGGGGAGGCTACACCTTC
TRBD2	TRBJ2-7	-	TRBV25-1	CASTGGSEQYF	TGTGCCAGCACCGGGGGGAGCGAGCAGTACTTC
TRBD2	TRBJ2-2	-	TRBV19	CASSILHGLEITGELFF	TGTGCCAGTAGTATTCTCCACGGACTAGAGATCACCGGGGAGCTGTTTTTT
-	TRBJ1-6	-	TRBV27	CASSWRDNSPLHF	TGTGCCAGCAGCTGGAGGGATAATTCACCCCTCCACTTT
-	TRBJ1-1	-	TRBV6-5	CASRYSYGEAFF	TGTGCCAGCCGTTACTCCTACGGGGAAGCTTTCTTT
-	TRBJ1-1	once	TRBV2	CASTPDQGWNTEAFF	TGTGCCAGCACCCCGGATCAGGGGTGGAACACTGAAGCTTTCTTT
-	TRBJ2-7	-	TRBV11-2	CASSLNRGSAYEQYF	TGTGCCAGCAGCTTGAATCGCGGGTCGGCCTACGAGCAGTACTTC
-	TRBJ1-5	-	TRBV18	CASSPGSGDQPQHF	TGTGCCAGCTCACCGGGGTCGGGGGATCAGCCCCAGCATTTT
TRBD1	TRBJ1-2	-	TRBV30	CAWRDRADGYTF	TGTGCCTGGCGGGACAGGGCGGATGGCTACACCTTC
TRBD2	TRBJ2-3	-	TRBV5-4	CASRTSVAGGTDTQYF	TGTGCCAGCAGGACTTCCGTGGCGGGGGGCACAGATACGCAGTATTTT
TRBD1	TRBJ2-7	few	TRBV7-9	CASSLGTGTGDEQYF	TGTGCCAGCAGCTTGGGAACCGGGACAGGGGACGAGCAGTACTTC
-	TRBJ2-5	-	TRBV6-5	CASSYGVGLKAQYF	TGTGCCAGCAGTTATGGGGTGGGACTTAAGGCCCAGTACTTC
-	TRBJ1-5	-	TRBV19	CASSTANRGNQPQHF	TGTGCCAGTAGTACCGCCAACCGGGGCAATCAGCCCCAGCATTTT
TRBD1	TRBJ1-5	-	TRBV19	CASRPPEGTGYSNQPQHF	TGTGCCAGTAGACCCCCCGAGGGGACAGGCTATAGCAATCAGCCCCAGCATTTT
-	TRBJ2-7	-	TRBV28	CASSLLGSYEQYF	TGTGCCAGCAGTTTGTTGGGGAGCTACGAGCAGTACTTC